This T cell receptor beta chain was identified in a study of T cells after yellow fever vaccination. TCRdb processed the 5' RACE reads anew with MiXCR; each CDR3 protein has one entry. Here the sample spans approximately 110,000 distinct CDR3 sequences, roughly 8.9% being singletons. V lost 0 bases and J 2 bases, leaving 7 bases between the germline ends. Germline CDR1 reads SGDLS; CDR2 reads YYNGEE. This CDR3 spans 14 amino acids. Only a few counts were recorded for this clonotype. The sequenced sample was CD8+ T cells sorted from PBMCs, obtained 45 days after the yellow fever booster vaccination. This chain links TRBV9 with TRBJ2-3; D is possibly TRBD1 or TRBD2 (5 bases each). The receptor comes from a young man who received the YFV17D yellow fever vaccine. The CDR3 loop reads CASSVGDHTDTQYF. The CDR3 DNA reads as TGTGCCAGCAGCGTAGGGGACCACACAGATACGCAGTATTTT.